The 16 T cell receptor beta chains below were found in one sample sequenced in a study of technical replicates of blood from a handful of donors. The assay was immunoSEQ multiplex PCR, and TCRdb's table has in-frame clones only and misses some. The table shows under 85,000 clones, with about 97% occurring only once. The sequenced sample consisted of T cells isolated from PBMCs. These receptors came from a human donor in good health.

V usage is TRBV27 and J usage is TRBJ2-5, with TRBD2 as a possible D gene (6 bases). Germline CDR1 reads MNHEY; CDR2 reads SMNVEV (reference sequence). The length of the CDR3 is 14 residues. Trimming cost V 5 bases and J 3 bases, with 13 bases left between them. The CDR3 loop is CASSEISGKETQYF. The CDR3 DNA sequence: TGTGCCAGCAGTGAGATTAGCGGAAAAGAGACCCAGTACTTC.

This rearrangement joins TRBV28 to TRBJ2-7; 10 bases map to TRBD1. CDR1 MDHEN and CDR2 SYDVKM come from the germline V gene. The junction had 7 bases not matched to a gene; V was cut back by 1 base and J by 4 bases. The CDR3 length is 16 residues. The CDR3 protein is CASSLYAGTGVYEQYF. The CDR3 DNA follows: TGTGCCAGCAGTTTATACGCAGGGACAGGGGTTTACGAGCAGTACTTC.

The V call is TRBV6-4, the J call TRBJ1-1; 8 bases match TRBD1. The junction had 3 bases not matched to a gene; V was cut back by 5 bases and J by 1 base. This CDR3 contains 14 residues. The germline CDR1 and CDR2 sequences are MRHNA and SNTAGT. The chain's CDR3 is CASSQTGANTEAFF. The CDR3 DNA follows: TGTGCCAGCAGTCAGACAGGGGCGAACACTGAAGCTTTCTTT.

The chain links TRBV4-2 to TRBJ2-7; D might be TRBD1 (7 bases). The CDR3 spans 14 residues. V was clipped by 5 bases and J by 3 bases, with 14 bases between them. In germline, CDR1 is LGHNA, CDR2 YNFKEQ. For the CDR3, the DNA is TGTGCCAGCAGCACCCAGGGGGGATACTACGAGCAGTACTTC. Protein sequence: CASSTQGGYYEQYF.

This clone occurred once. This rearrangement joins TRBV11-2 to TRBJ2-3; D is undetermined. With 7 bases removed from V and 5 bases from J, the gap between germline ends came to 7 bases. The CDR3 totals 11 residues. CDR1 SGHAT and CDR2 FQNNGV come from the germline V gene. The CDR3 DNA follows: TGTGCCAGCACCCGCGGAGATACGCAGTATTTT. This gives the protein CASTRGDTQYF.

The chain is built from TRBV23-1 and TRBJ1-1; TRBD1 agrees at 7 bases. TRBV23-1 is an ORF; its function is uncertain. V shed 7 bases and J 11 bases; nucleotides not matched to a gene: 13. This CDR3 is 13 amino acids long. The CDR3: CASTRTGTGYAFF. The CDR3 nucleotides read TGCGCCAGCACCCGGACAGGCACGGGCTACGCTTTCTTT.

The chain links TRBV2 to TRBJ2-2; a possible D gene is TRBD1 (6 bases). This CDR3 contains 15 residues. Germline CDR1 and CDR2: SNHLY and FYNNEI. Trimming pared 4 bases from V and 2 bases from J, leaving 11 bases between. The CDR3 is CASSAQGLNTGELFF. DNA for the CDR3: TGTGCCAGCAGTGCCCAGGGGTTAAACACCGGGGAGCTGTTTTTT. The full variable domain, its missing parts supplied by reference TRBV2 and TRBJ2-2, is EPEVTQTPSHQVTQMGQEVILRCVPISNHLYFYWYRQILGQKVEFLVSFYNNEISEKSEIFDDQFSVERPDGSNFTLKIRSTKLEDSAMYFCASSAQGLNTGELFFGEGSRLTVL.

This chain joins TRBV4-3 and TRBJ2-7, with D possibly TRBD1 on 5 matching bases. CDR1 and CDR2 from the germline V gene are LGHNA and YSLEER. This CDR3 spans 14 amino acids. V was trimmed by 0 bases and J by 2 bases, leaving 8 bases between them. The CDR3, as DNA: TGCGCCAGCAGCCAAGATCCAGGGCCCTACGAGCAGTACTTC. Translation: CASSQDPGPYEQYF.

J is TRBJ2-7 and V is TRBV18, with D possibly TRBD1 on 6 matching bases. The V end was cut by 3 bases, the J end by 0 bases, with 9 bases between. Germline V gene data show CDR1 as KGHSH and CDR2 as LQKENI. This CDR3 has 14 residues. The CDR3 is CASSPLGASYEQYF. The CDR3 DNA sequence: TGTGCCAGCTCACCTCTGGGGGCCTCCTACGAGCAGTACTTC.

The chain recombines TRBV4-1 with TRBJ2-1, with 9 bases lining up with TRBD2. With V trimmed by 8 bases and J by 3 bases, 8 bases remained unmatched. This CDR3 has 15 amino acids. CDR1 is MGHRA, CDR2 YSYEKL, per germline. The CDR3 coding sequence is TGCGCCAGCGAAGAGGGACTAGCCGGCTACAATGAGCAGTTCTTC. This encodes CASEEGLAGYNEQFF.

CDR3 loop: CASTKRSYREAPQETQYF. The CDR3 nucleotides read TGTGCCAGCACCAAAAGGTCTTATCGGGAGGCACCCCAAGAGACCCAGTACTTC. V is TRBV28 and J is TRBJ2-5, with 7 bases that match TRBD2. The CDR3 is 18 residues long. CDR1 is MDHEN and CDR2 is SYDVKM in the germline V gene. V dropped 7 bases and J dropped 1; count of bases not matched to a gene: 18.

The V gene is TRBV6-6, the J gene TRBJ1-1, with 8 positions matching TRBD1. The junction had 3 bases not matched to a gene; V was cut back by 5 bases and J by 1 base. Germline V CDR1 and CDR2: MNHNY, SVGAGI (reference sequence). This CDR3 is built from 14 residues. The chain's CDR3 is CASSPQGANTEAFF. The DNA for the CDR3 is TGTGCCAGCAGTCCCCAGGGGGCGAACACTGAAGCTTTCTTT.

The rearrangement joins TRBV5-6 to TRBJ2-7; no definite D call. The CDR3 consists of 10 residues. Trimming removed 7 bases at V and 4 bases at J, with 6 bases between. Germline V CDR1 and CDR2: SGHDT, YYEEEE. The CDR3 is CASGDYEQYF. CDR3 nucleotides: TGTGCCAGCGGAGATTACGAGCAGTACTTC.

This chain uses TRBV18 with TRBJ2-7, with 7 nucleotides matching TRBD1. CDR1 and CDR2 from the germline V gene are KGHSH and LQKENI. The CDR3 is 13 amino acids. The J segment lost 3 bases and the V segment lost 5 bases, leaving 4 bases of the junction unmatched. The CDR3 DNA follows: TGTGCCAGCTCAAGAGGGACAGTCTACGAGCAGTACTTC. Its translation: CASSRGTVYEQYF.

The CDR3 DNA reads TGTGCCATCAGTGAGTCCAGCGGGGGAGCCTACGAGCAGTACTTC. It specifies CAISESSGGAYEQYF. The chain links TRBV10-3 to TRBJ2-7, with TRBD2 identical over 8 bases. CDR1 ENHRY and CDR2 SYGVKD come from the germline V gene. The ends lost 0 bases at V and 2 bases at J; junction bases unmatched: 3. The CDR3 has 15 amino acids.

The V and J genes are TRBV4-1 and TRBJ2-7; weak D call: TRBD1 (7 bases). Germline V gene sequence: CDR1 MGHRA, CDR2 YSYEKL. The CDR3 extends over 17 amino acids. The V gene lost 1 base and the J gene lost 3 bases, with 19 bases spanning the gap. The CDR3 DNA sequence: TGCGCCAGCAGCCAAGGACAGGGAAGTAGCGGATACTACGAGCAGTACTTC. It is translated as CASSQGQGSSGYYEQYF.